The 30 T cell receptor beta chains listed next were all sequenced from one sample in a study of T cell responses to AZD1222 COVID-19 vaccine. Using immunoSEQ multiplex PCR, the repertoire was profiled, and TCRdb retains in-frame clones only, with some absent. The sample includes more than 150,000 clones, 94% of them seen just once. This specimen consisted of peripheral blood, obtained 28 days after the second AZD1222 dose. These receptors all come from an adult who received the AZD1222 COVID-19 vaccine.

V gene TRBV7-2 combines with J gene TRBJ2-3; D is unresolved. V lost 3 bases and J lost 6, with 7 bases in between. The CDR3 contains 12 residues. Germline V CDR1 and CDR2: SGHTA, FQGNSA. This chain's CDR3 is CASSLPPDTQYF. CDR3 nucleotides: TGTGCCAGCAGCTTGCCGCCGGATACGCAGTATTTT.

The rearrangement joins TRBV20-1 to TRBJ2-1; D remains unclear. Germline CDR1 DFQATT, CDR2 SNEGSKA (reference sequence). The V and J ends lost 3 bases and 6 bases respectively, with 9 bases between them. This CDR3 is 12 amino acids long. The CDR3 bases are TGCAGTGCTAGTCGTACGCTCAATGAGCAGTTCTTC. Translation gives CSASRTLNEQFF.

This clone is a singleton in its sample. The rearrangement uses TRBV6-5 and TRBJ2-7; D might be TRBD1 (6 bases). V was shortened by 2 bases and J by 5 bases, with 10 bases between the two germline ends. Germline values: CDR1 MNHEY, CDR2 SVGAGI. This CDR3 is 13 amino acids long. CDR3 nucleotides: TGTGCCAGCAGTTACCTCAAGGGGGACGAGCAGTACTTC. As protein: CASSYLKGDEQYF.

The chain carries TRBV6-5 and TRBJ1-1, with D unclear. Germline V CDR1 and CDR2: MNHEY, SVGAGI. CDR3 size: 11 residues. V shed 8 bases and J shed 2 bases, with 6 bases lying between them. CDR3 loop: CASLVNTEAFF. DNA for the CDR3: TGTGCCAGCCTTGTAAACACTGAAGCTTTCTTT.

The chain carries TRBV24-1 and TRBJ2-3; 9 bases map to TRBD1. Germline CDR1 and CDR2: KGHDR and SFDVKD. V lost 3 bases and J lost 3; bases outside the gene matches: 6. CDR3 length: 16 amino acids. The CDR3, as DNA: TGTGCCACCAGTGATCCCGGGACAGGGAATACAGATACGCAGTATTTT. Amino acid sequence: CATSDPGTGNTDTQYF.

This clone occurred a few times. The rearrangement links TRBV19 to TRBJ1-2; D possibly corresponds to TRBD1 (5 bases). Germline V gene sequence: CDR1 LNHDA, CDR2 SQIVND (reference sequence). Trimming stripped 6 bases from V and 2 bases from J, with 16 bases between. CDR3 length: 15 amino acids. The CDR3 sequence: CASSPQGNSNYGYTF. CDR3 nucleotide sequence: TGTGCCAGTAGCCCTCAGGGAAATAGCAACTATGGCTACACCTTC.

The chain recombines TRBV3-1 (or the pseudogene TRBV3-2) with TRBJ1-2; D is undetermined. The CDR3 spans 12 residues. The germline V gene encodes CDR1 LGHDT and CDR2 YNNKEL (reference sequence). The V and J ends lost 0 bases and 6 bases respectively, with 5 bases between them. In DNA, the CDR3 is TGTGCCAGCAGCCAAGATTGGCATGGCTACACCTTC. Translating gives CASSQDWHGYTF.

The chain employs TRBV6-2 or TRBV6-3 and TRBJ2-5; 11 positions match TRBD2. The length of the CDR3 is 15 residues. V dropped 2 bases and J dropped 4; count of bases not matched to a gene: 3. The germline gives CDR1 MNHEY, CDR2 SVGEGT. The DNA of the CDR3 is TGTGCCAGCAGTTACACTAGCGGGGGTTCAGAGACCCAGTACTTC. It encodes CASSYTSGGSETQYF.

In nucleotides, the CDR3 is TGCAGCGTTGTGCCAGGACGTGACATTCAGTACTTC. Protein product: CSVVPGRDIQYF. This chain connects TRBV29-1 to TRBJ2-4; D gene uncertain. This CDR3 comprises 12 residues. Between the trimmed V and J ends, which lost 4 bases and 8 bases, there was a span of 12 bases. The germline V gene encodes CDR1 SQVTM and CDR2 ANQGSEA.

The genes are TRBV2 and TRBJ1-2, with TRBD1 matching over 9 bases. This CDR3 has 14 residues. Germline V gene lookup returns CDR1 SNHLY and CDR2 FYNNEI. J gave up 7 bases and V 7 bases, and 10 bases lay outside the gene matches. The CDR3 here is CASTAGQGNRGYTF. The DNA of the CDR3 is TGTGCCAGCACTGCGGGACAGGGTAACCGTGGCTACACCTTC.

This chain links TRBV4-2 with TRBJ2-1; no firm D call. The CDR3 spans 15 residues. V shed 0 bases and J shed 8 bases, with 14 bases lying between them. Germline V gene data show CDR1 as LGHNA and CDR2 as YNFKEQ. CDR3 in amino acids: CASSQDLSIRDEQFF. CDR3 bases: TGTGCCAGCAGCCAAGATTTGTCGATTAGGGATGAGCAGTTCTTC.

The CDR3 coding sequence is TGTGCCAGCAGTTACCTTAGCGGCTACGAGCAGTACTTC. It specifies CASSYLSGYEQYF. This chain joins TRBV6-6 and TRBJ2-7; weak D call: TRBD2 (6 bases). The CDR3 is made up of 13 amino acids. V lost 2 bases and J 3 bases, leaving 8 bases between the germline ends. Germline-derived CDR1 and CDR2 are MNHNY and SVGAGI (reference sequence).

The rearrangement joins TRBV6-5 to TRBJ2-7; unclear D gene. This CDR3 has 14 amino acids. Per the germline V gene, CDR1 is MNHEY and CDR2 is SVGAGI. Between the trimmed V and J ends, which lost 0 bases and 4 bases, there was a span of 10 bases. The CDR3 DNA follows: TGTGCCAGCAGTTACTCCCGACGGAGTTACGAGCAGTACTTC. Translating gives CASSYSRRSYEQYF.

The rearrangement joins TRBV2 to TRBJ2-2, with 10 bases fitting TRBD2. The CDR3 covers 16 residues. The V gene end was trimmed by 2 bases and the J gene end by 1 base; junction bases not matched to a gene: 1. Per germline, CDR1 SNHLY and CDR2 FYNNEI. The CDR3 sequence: CASSELAGVNTGELFF. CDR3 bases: TGTGCCAGCAGTGAACTAGCGGGAGTGAACACCGGGGAGCTGTTTTTT.

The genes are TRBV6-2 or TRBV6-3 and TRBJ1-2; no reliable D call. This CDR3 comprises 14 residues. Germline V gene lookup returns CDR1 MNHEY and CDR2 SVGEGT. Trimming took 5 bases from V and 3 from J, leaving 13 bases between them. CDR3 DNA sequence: TGTGCCAGCAGTCACGCCCAAAGGGACTATGGCTACACCTTC. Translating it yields CASSHAQRDYGYTF.

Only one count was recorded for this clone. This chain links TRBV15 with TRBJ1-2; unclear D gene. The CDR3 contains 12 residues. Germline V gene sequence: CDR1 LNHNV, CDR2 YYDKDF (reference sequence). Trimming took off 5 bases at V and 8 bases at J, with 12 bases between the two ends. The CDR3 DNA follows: TGTGCCACCAGCCAAACAAACTGGGGCTACACCTTC. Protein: CATSQTNWGYTF.

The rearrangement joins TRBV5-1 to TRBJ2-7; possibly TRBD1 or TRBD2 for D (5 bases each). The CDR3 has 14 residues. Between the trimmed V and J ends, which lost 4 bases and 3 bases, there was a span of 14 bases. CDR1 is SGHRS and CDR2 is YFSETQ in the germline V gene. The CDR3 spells CASSVRDGNYEQYF. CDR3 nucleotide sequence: TGCGCCAGCAGCGTACGGGACGGAAACTACGAGCAGTACTTC.

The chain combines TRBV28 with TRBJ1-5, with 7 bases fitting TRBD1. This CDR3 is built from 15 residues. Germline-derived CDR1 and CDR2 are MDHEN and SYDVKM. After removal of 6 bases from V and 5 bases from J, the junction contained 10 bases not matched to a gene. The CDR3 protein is CASSTVRDSYQPQHF. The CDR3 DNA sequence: TGTGCCAGCAGCACTGTTCGGGACAGCTATCAGCCCCAGCATTTT.

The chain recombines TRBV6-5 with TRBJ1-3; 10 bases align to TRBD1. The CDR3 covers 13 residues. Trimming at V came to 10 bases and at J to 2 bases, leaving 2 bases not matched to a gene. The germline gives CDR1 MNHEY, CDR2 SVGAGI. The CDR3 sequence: CATGTGAGNTIYF. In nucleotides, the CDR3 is TGTGCCACCGGGACAGGGGCTGGAAACACCATATATTTT.

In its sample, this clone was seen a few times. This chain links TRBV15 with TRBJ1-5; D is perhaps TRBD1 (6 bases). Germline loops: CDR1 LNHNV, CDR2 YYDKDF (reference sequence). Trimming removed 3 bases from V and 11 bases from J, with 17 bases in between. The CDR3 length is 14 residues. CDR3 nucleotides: TGTGCCACCAGCAGCCGGGACACCCGTTCAACCCAGCATTTT. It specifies CATSSRDTRSTQHF.

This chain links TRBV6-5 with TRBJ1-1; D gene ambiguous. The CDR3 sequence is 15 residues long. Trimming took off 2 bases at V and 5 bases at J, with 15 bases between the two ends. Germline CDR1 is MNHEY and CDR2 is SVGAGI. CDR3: CASSYTAIERTEAFF. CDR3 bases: TGTGCCAGCAGTTACACGGCGATCGAAAGAACTGAAGCTTTCTTT.

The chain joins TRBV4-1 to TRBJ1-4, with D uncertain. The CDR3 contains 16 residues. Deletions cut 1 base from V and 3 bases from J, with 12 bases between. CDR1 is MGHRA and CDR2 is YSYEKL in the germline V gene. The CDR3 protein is CASSQVWTDANEKLFF. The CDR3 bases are TGCGCCAGCAGCCAAGTATGGACTGACGCTAATGAAAAACTGTTTTTT.

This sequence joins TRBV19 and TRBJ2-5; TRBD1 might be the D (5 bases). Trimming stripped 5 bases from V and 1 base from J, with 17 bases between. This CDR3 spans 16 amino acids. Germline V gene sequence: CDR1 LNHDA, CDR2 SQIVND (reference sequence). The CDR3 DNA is TGTGCCAGTAGTGGACAACTCACAGGCCGCCAAGAGACCCAGTACTTC. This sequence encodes CASSGQLTGRQETQYF.

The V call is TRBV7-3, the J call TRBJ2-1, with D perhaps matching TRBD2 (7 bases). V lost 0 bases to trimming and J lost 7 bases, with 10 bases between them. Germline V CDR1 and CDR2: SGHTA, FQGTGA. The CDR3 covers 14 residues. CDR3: CASSLTGGRNEQFF. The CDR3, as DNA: TGTGCCAGCAGCTTAACGGGGGGGCGTAATGAGCAGTTCTTC.

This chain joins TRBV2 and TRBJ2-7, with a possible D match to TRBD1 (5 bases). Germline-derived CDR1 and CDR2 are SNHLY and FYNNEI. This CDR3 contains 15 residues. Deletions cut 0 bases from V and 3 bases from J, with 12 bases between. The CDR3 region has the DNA TGTGCCAGCAGTGAAGCTTGGGGCGGTTACTACGAGCAGTACTTC. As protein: CASSEAWGGYYEQYF.

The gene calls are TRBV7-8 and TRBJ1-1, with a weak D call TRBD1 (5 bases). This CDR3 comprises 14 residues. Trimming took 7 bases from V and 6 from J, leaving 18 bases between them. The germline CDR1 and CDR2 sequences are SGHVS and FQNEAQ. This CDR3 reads CASIDPTRQPEAFF. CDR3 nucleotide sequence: TGTGCCAGCATCGATCCGACAAGACAGCCTGAAGCTTTCTTT.

CDR3 sequence reads: CASSFSTDTQYF. The CDR3 bases are TGTGCCAGCAGTTTTAGCACAGATACGCAGTATTTT. The chain recombines TRBV12-3 or TRBV12-4 with TRBJ2-3, with D unresolved. This CDR3 is built from 12 residues. Trimming took 3 bases from V and 0 from J, leaving 1 base between them.

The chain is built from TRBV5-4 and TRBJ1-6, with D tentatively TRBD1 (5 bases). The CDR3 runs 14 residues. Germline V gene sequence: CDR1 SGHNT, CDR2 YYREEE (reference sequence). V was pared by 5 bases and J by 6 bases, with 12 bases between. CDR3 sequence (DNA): TGTGCCAGCAGTCAACTCGACAGTAATTCACCCCTCCACTTT. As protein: CASSQLDSNSPLHF.

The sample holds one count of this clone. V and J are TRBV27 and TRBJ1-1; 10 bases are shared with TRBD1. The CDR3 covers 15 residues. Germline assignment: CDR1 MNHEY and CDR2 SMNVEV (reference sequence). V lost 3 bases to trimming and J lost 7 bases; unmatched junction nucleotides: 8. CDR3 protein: CASSFFGTGDLEAFF. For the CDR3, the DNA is TGTGCCAGCAGTTTTTTCGGGACAGGGGACCTTGAAGCTTTCTTT.

Here the CDR3 reads CASSVEARRENTQYF. CDR3 nucleotide sequence: TGTGCCAGCAGCGTAGAGGCTCGAAGGGAGAATACGCAGTATTTT. This sequence joins TRBV9 and TRBJ2-3; perhaps TRBD2 as D (5 bases). Germline-derived CDR1 and CDR2 are SGDLS and YYNGEE. Trimming cost V 0 bases and J 7 bases, with 15 bases left between them. This CDR3 has 15 amino acids.